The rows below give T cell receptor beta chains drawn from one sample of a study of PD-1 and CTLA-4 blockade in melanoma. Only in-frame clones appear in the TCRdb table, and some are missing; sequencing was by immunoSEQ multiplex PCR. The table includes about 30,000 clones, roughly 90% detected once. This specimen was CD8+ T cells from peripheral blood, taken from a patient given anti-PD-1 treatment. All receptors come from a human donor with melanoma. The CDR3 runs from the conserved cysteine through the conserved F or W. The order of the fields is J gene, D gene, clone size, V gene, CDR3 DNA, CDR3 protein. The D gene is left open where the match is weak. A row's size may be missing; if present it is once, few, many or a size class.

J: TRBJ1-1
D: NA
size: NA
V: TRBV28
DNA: TGTGCCAGCACCCTGAGGGAGAACACTGAAGCTTTCTTT
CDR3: CASTLRENTEAFF

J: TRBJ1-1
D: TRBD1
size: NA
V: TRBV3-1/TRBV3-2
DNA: TGTGCCAGCAGCCCCGGGACAGGCGACACTGAAGCTTTCTTT
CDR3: CASSPGTGDTEAFF

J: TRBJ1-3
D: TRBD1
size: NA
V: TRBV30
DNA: TGTGCCTGGGGACAGGGGTCTGGAAACACCATATATTTT
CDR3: CAWGQGSGNTIYF

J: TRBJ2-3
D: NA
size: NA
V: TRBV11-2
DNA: TGTGCCAGCAGCTTGCCAGATACGCAGTATTTT
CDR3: CASSLPDTQYF

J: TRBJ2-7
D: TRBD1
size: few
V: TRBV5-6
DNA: TGTGCCAGCAGCTTGGGGGACAGCTCCTACGAGCAGTACTTC
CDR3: CASSLGDSSYEQYF

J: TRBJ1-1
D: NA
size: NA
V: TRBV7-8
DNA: TGTGCCAGCAGCTTAGGGGGTGGCACTGAAGCTTTCTTT
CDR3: CASSLGGGTEAFF

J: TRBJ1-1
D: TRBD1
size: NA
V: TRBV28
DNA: TGTGCCAGCAGTTCAGGGGGCGGGACTGAAGCTTTCTTT
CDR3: CASSSGGGTEAFF

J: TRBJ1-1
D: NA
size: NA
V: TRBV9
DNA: TGTGCCAGCAGCGTAGTAGGGGCAGGGGAAGTGGCTTTCTTT
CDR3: CASSVVGAGEVAFF

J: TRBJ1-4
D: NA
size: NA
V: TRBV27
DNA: TGTGCCAGCAGTTTTGTTTGGGCGCTGAATGAAAAACTGTTTTTT
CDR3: CASSFVWALNEKLFF

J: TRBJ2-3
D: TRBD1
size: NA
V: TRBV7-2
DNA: TGTGCCAGCAGCTTCCGGGACAGAGGCACAGATACGCAGTATTTT
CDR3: CASSFRDRGTDTQYF

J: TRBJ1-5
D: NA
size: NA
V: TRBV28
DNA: TGTGCCAGCAGATGGACAGAGTTTAATCAGCCCCAGCATTTT
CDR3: CASRWTEFNQPQHF

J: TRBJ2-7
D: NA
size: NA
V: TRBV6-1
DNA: TGTGCCAGCAGTGAATTTGAAGGTATCACCTCCTACGAGCAGTACTTC
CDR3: CASSEFEGITSYEQYF

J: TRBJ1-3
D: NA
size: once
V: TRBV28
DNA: TGTGCCAGCAGTTTGGAGGGAAACACCATATATTTT
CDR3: CASSLEGNTIYF

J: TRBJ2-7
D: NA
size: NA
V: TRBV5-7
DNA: TGTGCCAGCAGCTTGGCTGCACACAGGGACTCCTACGAGCAGTACTTC
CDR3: CASSLAAHRDSYEQYF

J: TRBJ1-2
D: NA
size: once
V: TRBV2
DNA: TGTGCCAGCAGTGAAACTCTTACAGAAGCTAACTATGGCTACACCTTC
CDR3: CASSETLTEANYGYTF

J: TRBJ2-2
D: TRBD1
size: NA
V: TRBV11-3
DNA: TGTGCCAGCAGCTTCAGCGGCTGGGGACTCGGGACAGGCCTCACCGGGGAGCTGTTTTTT
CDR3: CASSFSGWGLGTGLTGELFF

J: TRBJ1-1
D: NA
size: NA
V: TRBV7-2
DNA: TGTGCCAGCATTTGGAGAGACAGGACCTACACTGAAGCTTTCTTT
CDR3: CASIWRDRTYTEAFF

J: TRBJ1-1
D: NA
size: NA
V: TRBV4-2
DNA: TGTGCCAGCGGGCGGGGGGGGAATGAAGCTTTCTTT
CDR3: CASGRGGNEAFF

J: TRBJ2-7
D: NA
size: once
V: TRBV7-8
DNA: TGTGCCAGCGGTTTACTTTCGGGCCCGGGTTACGAGCAGTACTTC
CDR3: CASGLLSGPGYEQYF

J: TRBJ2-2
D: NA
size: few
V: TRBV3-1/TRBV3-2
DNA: TGTGCCAGCAGCCAAGAGTTAGAGGCCGGGGAGCTGTTTTTT
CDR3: CASSQELEAGELFF

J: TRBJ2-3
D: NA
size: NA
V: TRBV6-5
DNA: TGTGCCAGCAGTTCAGGATCTGGGGATACGCAGTATTTT
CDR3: CASSSGSGDTQYF